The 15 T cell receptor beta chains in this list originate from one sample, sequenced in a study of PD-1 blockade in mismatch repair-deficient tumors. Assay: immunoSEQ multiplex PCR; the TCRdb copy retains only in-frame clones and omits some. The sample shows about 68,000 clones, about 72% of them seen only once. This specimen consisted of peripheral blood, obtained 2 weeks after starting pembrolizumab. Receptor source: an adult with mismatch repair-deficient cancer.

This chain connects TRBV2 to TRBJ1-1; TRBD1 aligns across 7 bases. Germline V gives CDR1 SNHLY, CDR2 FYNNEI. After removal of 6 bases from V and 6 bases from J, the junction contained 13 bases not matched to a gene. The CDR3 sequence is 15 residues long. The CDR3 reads CASSVAVQGMSEAFF. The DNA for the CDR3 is TGTGCCAGCAGCGTTGCGGTACAGGGGATGTCTGAAGCTTTCTTT. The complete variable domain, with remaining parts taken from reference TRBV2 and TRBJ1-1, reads EPEVTQTPSHQVTQMGQEVILRCVPISNHLYFYWYRQILGQKVEFLVSFYNNEISEKSEIFDDQFSVERPDGSNFTLKIRSTKLEDSAMYFCASSVAVQGMSEAFFGQGTRLTVV.

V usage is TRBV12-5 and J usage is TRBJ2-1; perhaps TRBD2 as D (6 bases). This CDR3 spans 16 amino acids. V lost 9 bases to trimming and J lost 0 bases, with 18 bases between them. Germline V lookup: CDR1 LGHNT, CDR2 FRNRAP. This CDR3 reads CASGTEGQRSYNEQFF. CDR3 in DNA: TGTGCTAGCGGGACGGAGGGCCAACGCTCCTACAATGAGCAGTTCTTC.

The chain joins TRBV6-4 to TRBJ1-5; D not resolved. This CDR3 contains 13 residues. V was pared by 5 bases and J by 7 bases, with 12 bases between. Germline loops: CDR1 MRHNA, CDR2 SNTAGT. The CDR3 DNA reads TGTGCCAGCAGTCTACGGGAACGCCAGCCCCAGCATTTT. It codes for CASSLRERQPQHF.

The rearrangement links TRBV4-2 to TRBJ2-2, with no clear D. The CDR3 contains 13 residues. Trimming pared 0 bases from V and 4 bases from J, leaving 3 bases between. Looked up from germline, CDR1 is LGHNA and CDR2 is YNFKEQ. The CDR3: CASSQERTGELFF. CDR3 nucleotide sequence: TGTGCCAGCAGCCAAGAACGCACCGGGGAGCTGTTTTTT.

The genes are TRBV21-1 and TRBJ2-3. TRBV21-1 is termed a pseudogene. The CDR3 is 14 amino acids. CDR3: CASSKSDPTDTQYF. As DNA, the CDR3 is TGTGCCAGCAGCAAATCGGACCCCACAGATACGCAGTATTTT.

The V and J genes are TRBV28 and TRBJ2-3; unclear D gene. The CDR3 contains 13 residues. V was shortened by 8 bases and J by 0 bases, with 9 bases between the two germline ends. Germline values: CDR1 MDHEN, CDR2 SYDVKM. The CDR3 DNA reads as TGTGCCAGCGAGCGTGATAGCACAGATACGCAGTATTTT. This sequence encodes CASERDSTDTQYF.

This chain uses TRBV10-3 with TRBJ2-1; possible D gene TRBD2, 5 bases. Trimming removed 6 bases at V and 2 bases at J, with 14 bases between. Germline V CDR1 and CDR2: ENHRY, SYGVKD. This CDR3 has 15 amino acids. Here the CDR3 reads CAIRASGLPYNEQFF. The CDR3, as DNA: TGTGCCATCAGAGCTTCGGGATTGCCCTACAATGAGCAGTTCTTC.

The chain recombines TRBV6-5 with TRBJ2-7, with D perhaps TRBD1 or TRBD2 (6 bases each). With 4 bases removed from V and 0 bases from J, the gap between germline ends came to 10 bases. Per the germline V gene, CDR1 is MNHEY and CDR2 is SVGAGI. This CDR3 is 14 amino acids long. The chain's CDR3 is CASSSGDISYEQYF. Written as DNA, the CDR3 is TGTGCCAGCAGTTCGGGGGACATCTCCTACGAGCAGTACTTC.

The CDR3 nucleotides are TGTGCCAGCAGCTTGTCCGGGGGGGACACCGGGGAGCTGTTTTTT. It encodes CASSLSGGDTGELFF. The rearrangement joins TRBV5-4 to TRBJ2-2; the match to TRBD2 covers 8 bases. Germline values: CDR1 SGHNT, CDR2 YYREEE (reference sequence). Trimming at V came to 1 base and at J to 3 bases, leaving 2 bases not matched to a gene. The length of the CDR3 is 15 residues.

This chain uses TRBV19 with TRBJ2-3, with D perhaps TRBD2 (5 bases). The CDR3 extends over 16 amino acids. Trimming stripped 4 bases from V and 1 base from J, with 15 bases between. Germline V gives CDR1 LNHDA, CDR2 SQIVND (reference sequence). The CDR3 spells CASSTLGKGRTDTQYF. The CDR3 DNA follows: TGTGCCAGTAGTACCCTCGGGAAGGGCCGCACAGATACGCAGTATTTT.

DNA of the CDR3: TGTGCCAGCAGTTTATCGGGGGGACAGGGGGTCGGCTACACCTTC. It is translated as CASSLSGGQGVGYTF. This sequence joins TRBV27 and TRBJ1-2; the match to TRBD1 covers 11 bases. Germline CDR1 and CDR2: MNHEY and SMNVEV (reference sequence). Germline trimming cut 0 bases from V and 8 bases from J; bases unmatched to any gene: 5. CDR3 size: 15 residues.

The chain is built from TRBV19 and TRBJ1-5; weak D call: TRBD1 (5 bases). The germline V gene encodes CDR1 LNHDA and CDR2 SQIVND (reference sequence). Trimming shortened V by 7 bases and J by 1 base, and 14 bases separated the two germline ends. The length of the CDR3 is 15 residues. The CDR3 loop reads CASTSGLSSNQPQHF. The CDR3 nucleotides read TGTGCCAGTACCTCGGGACTTTCGAGCAATCAGCCCCAGCATTTT.

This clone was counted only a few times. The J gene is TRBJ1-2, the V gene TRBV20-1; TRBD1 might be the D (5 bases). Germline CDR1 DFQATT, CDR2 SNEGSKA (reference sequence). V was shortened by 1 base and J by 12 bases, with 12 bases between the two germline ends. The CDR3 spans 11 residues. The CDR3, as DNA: TGCAGTGCTAGAGGGGACCGCGCTAACACCTTC. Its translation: CSARGDRANTF.

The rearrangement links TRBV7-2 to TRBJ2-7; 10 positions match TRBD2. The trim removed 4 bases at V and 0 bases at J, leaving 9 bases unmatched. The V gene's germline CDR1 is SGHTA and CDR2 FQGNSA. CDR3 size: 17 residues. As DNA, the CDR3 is TGTGCCAGCAGCTCTAGCGGACTAGCGGTTTCCTCCTACGAGCAGTACTTC. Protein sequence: CASSSSGLAVSSYEQYF.

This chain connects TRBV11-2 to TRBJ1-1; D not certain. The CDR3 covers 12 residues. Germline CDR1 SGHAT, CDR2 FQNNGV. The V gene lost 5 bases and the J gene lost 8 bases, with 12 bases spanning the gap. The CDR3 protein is CASSPPGGEAFF. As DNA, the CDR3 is TGTGCCAGCAGCCCCCCCGGAGGCGAAGCTTTCTTT.